The sequence of this T cell receptor beta chain was determined in a study of blood T cell repertoires in COVID-19. For the study at large: Sites across the United States, Italy and Spain contributed samples from acute and convalescent COVID-19.

Germline CDR1 is DFQATT and CDR2 is SNEGSKA (reference sequence). This CDR3 has 15 residues. With 3 bases clipped from V and 1 base from J, the junction kept 5 bases outside the gene matches. Original analysis: Researchers report that nucleated cell counts were estimated from reference gene primer amplification. TCRdb keeps only in-frame clones here, not all; method: immunoSEQ multiplex PCR. Clonal size and the V and J genes are those of that table, whereas D and trimming came from the DNA. The table lists a few hundred thousand clones, nearly 90% of them singletons. Participants had their cohort set by participant-reported clinical history.

The source of this sequence is a woman aged 25 to 39 who had recovered from COVID-19. Sample: PBMCs or T cells enriched from blood (not recorded which). The genes are TRBV20-1 and TRBJ2-7; 11 bases are a match to TRBD2. The CDR3 protein is CSASTSGSTSYEQYF. CDR3 in DNA: TGCAGTGCTAGTACTAGCGGGAGTACGTCCTACGAGCAGTACTTC.